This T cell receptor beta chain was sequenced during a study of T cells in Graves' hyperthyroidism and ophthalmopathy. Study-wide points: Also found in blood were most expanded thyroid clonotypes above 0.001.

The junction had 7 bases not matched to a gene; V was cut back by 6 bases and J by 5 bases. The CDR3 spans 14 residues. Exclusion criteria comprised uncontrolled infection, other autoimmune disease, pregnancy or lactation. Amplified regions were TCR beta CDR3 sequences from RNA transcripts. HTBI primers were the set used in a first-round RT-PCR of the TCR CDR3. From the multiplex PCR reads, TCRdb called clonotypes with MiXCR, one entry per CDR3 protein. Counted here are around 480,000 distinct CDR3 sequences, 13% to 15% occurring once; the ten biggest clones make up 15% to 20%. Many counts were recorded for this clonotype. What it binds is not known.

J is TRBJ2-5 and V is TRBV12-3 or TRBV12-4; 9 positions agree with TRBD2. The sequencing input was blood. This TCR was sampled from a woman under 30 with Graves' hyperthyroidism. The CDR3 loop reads CASRASSGGETQYF. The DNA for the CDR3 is TGTGCCAGCAGGGCGAGTAGCGGGGGCGAGACCCAGTACTTC.